This record concerns one TCR beta chain sequence. Its antigen is unidentified. Brentuximab vedotin exposure varied, and every patient relapsed after autologous stem cell transplantation. This sample was taken from a study of PD-1 blockade in classical Hodgkin lymphoma. Between the trimmed V and J ends, which lost 0 bases and 8 bases, there was a span of 14 bases. CDR3 size: 14 residues. Germline V gives CDR1 SGDLS, CDR2 YYNGEE. Study-level findings and limits: Only CD4+ TCR diversity, not CD8+, had risen significantly by C4D1.

TCRdb's copy holds only in-frame clones and misses some; the assay was immunoSEQ multiplex PCR. The sample gives about 25,000 clones, approximately 84% of which show up once; roughly 2.6% is in the top ten. V usage is TRBV9 and J usage is TRBJ1-2, with no clear D. The clonotype originates from a human donor with classical Hodgkin lymphoma. The source material was peripheral blood mononuclear cells (PBMCs), sampled at baseline. The CDR3 DNA sequence: TGTGCCAGCAGCGTAGCGGAACAGTTCTTAGGCTACACCTTC. It translates to CASSVAEQFLGYTF. Full variable domain (remainder filled in from reference TRBV9 and TRBJ1-2): DSGVTQTPKHLITATGQRVTLRCSPRSGDLSVYWYQQSLDQGLQFLIQYYNGEERAKGNILERFSAQQFPDLHSELNLSSLELGDSALYFCASSVAEQFLGYTFGSGTRLTVV.